This T cell receptor (beta chain) is drawn from a study of control samples from healthy donors and cancer patients. Some clones are missing from TCRdb's copy, which holds only in-frame ones; the method was immunoSEQ multiplex PCR. Among some 160,000 clones listed, 90% to 95% were seen once. The trim removed 3 bases at V and 6 bases at J, leaving 10 bases unmatched. This CDR3 is built from 15 residues. Germline V gene sequence: CDR1 DFQATT, CDR2 SNEGSKA (reference sequence). Sequences were obtained from blood. This rearrangement joins TRBV20-1 to TRBJ2-2, with TRBD2 matching over 7 bases. This sequence originates from a woman between 35 and 50 years old in good health. The CDR3 DNA follows: TGCAGTGCTAGTTATGGCGGGAGTGGGGCCGGGGAGCTGTTTTTT. Its protein is CSASYGGSGAGELFF.